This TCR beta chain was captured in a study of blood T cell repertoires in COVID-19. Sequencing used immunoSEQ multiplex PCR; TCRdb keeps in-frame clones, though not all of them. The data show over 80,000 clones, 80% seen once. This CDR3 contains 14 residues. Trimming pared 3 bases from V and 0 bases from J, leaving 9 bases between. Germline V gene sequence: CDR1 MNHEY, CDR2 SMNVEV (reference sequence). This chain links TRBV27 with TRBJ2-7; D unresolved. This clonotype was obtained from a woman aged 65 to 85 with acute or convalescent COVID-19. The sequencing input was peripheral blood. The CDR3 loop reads CASSFLAGSYEQYF. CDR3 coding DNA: TGTGCCAGCAGTTTCCTGGCAGGCTCCTACGAGCAGTACTTC.